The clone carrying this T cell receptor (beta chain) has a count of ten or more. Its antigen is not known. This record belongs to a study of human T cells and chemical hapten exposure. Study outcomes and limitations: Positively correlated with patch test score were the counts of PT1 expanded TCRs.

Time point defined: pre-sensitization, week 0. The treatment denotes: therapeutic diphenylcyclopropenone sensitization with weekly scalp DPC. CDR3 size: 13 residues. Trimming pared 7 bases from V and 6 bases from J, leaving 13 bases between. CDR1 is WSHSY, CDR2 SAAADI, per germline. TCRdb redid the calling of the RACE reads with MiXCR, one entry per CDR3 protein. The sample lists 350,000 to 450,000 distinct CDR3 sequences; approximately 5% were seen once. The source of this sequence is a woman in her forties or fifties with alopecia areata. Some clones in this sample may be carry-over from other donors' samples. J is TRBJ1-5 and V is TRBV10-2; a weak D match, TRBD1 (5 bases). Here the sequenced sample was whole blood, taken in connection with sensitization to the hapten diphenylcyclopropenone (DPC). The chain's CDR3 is CASTEGFFQPQHF. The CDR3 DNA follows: TGCGCCAGCACCGAGGGGTTCTTTCAGCCCCAGCATTTT.